This T cell receptor (beta chain) came from a study of T cells after posttransplantation cyclophosphamide. Study results and limitations: Recipient CMV seropositivity and CMV reactivation strongly tracked TRB clonality. Tissue-infiltrating T cells from skin or gut overlapped little with blood T cells.

The related graft donor's blood sample was taken on the day of bone marrow donation. V dropped 5 bases and J dropped 4; count of bases not matched to a gene: 2. Germline CDR1 is KGHSH and CDR2 is LQKENI. The length of the CDR3 is 14 residues. Method: immunoSEQ multiplex PCR; TCRdb's copy keeps in-frame clones and lacks some. The sample carries 30,000 or so clones, about nine tenths recorded once. Concerning this clone: Its antigen remains unknown.

Sequenced: PBMCs. V usage is TRBV18 and J usage is TRBJ2-7; 13 bases align to TRBD2. The TCR comes from a man aged 45-60 years. The CDR3 protein is CASSLGLAGYEQYF. The CDR3 DNA reads TGTGCCAGCTCATTGGGACTAGCGGGGTACGAGCAGTACTTC.